Below are 14 T cell receptor beta chains sequenced from a single sample in a study of Ad26.COV2.S vaccination and SARS-CoV-2 variants. Sequencing was performed with immunoSEQ multiplex PCR; in TCRdb, only in-frame clones are kept and a portion is missing. The sample lists 300,000 to 400,000 clones, 80% to 90% occurring once. Treatment denoted: 15 to 20 received Ad26.COV2.S at low or high dose, single or two shots; about 5 received placebo; per-sample allocation not given. It was on day 63 after the first vaccine or placebo injection that samples were taken. The specimen was peripheral blood, collected in a trial of Ad26.COV2.S vaccine versus placebo. These receptor sequences come from a person between 18 and 65 years old who received the Ad26.COV2.S COVID-19 vaccine or a placebo.

This chain uses TRBV5-6 with TRBJ2-7, with D unresolved. V shed 3 bases and J shed 0 bases, with 7 bases lying between them. The V gene's germline CDR1 is SGHDT and CDR2 YYEEEE. The CDR3 spans 13 residues. The CDR3 reads CASSSLGSYEQYF. The CDR3 DNA sequence: TGTGCCAGCAGCTCTCTGGGCTCCTACGAGCAGTACTTC.

The V gene is TRBV6-5, the J gene TRBJ1-2, with 7 bases matching TRBD1. V trimming: 0 bases; J trimming: 4 bases; junction bases outside the gene matches: 8. Germline assignment: CDR1 MNHEY and CDR2 SVGAGI. CDR3 length equals 16 residues. DNA of the CDR3: TGTGCCAGCAGTTACTCAGTTACAGGGGTCGGCTATGGCTACACCTTC. Protein product: CASSYSVTGVGYGYTF.

This chain connects TRBV24-1 to TRBJ1-4, with a tentative D call TRBD1 (5 bases). Looked up from germline, CDR1 is KGHDR and CDR2 is SFDVKD. Trimming removed 3 bases at V and 11 bases at J, with 12 bases between. The CDR3 has 13 residues. The CDR3 loop is CATSDTRAEKLFF. CDR3 DNA: TGTGCCACCAGTGATACCAGGGCTGAGAAACTGTTTTTT.

A few counts support this clone. This chain links TRBV30 with TRBJ2-2, with TRBD2 matching over 11 bases. CDR3 length equals 15 residues. V was clipped by 7 bases and J by 6 bases; unmatched bases: 10. CDR1 and CDR2 (germline): GTSNPN, SVGIG (reference sequence). The CDR3 region is CASSRTSGSPGELFF. In nucleotides, the CDR3 is TGTGCCTCCTCTCGAACTAGCGGGAGTCCCGGGGAGCTGTTTTTT.

The rearrangement uses TRBV5-6 and TRBJ1-2; 9 bases line up with TRBD1. Losses at the gene ends were 3 bases for V and 7 bases for J; bases not matched to a gene: 13. Germline CDR1 and CDR2: SGHDT and YYEEEE. This CDR3 has 16 amino acids. CDR3: CASSSEWWGQGGGYTF. The CDR3 nucleotides are TGTGCCAGCAGCTCCGAATGGTGGGGACAGGGAGGTGGCTACACCTTC.

The chain has TRBV18 and TRBJ2-7, with 7 bases that match TRBD1. Germline V CDR1 and CDR2: KGHSH, LQKENI. The ends lost 6 bases at V and 1 base at J; junction bases unmatched: 9. There are 15 residues in the CDR3. DNA of the CDR3: TGTGCCAGCTCCCAAGGGACAGCTTATTCCTACGAGCAGTACTTC. Residues: CASSQGTAYSYEQYF.

This chain uses TRBV5-6 with TRBJ1-3; 7 bases match TRBD1. CDR1 and CDR2 from the germline V gene are SGHDT and YYEEEE. The CDR3 has 14 residues. J gave up 11 bases and V 5 bases, and 13 bases lay outside the gene matches. This CDR3 reads CASRRRQGPRSIYF. CDR3 bases: TGTGCCAGCAGACGGAGACAGGGTCCGCGCTCCATATATTTT.

The chain recombines TRBV24-1 with TRBJ1-2, with 8 bases aligning to TRBD1. Germline loops: CDR1 KGHDR, CDR2 SFDVKD. CDR3 size: 14 residues. J lost 2 bases, V lost 2 bases, and 0 bases had no gene match. The CDR3 region is CATSDWTGNYGYTF. CDR3 in DNA: TGTGCCACCAGTGATTGGACAGGGAACTATGGCTACACCTTC.

The V gene is TRBV2, the J gene TRBJ1-6; D is ambiguous. Between the trimmed V and J ends, which lost 7 bases and 5 bases, there was a span of 6 bases. The CDR3 spans 12 residues. The germline CDR1 and CDR2 sequences are SNHLY and FYNNEI. The CDR3 DNA sequence: TGTGCCAGCAACTTAAATAATTCACCCCTCCACTTT. Amino acid sequence: CASNLNNSPLHF.

The chain has TRBV4-2 and TRBJ1-1; weak D call: TRBD1 (5 bases). Trimming took off 0 bases at V and 8 bases at J, with 10 bases between the two ends. Germline V lookup: CDR1 LGHNA, CDR2 YNFKEQ. The CDR3 loop spans 13 amino acids. The CDR3 reads CASSQDRRDEAFF. For the CDR3, the DNA is TGTGCCAGCAGCCAAGATCGGAGGGACGAAGCTTTCTTT.

The chain is built from TRBV24-1 and TRBJ2-2; no clear D gene. Looked up from germline, CDR1 is KGHDR and CDR2 is SFDVKD. This CDR3 is built from 13 residues. Trimming cost V 1 base and J 8 bases, with 7 bases left between them. The CDR3 DNA reads TGTGCCACCAGTGATTTAGCCGGGGGGGAGCTGTTTTTT. It is translated as CATSDLAGGELFF.

Here the CDR3 reads CASSVRAASLNTIYF. The CDR3 nucleotides read TGTGCCAGCAGCGTCAGGGCCGCCAGCCTAAACACCATATATTTT. The J gene is TRBJ1-3, the V gene TRBV13; the D gene is possibly TRBD1 (5 bases). Trimming took off 5 bases at V and 6 bases at J, with 17 bases between the two ends. The CDR3 spans 15 residues. Germline lookup yields CDR1 PRHDT and CDR2 FYEKMQ (reference sequence).

The gene calls are TRBV28 and TRBJ2-2; D possibly corresponds to TRBD2 (7 bases). The CDR3 loop spans 16 amino acids. The germline gives CDR1 MDHEN, CDR2 SYDVKM. Trimming removed 6 bases at V and 3 bases at J, with 17 bases between. The CDR3, as DNA: TGTGCCAGCAGGGGGGCGGGAGTGGGAGACACCGGGGAGCTGTTTTTT. The encoded protein is CASRGAGVGDTGELFF.

This chain connects TRBV24-1 to TRBJ2-1; possibly TRBD2 for D (7 bases). Trimming stripped 9 bases from V and 8 bases from J, with 16 bases between. The CDR3 covers 13 residues. CDR1 KGHDR and CDR2 SFDVKD come from the germline V gene. The CDR3 region is CATEGGPFDEQFF. CDR3 sequence (DNA): TGTGCCACCGAGGGGGGGCCTTTTGATGAGCAGTTCTTC.